This T cell receptor (beta chain) was sequenced in a study of technical replicates of blood from several donors. The protocol was immunoSEQ multiplex PCR, while the TCRdb copy is restricted to in-frame clones and leaves out a portion. The profile shows over 65,000 clones, 95% to 98% of them singletons. Germline V gene sequence: CDR1 SGHTA, CDR2 FQGNSA. V dropped 4 bases and J dropped 4 bases, with 13 bases sitting between them. This CDR3 spans 14 amino acids. Sequencing was carried out using T cells isolated from PBMCs. The source of this sequence is a human donor in good health. The V gene is TRBV7-2, the J gene TRBJ1-1; D is unclear. In DNA, the CDR3 is TGTGCCAGCAGCTGGCAAACTATCGTCACTGAAGCTTTCTTT. Protein sequence: CASSWQTIVTEAFF.